These T cell receptor beta chains were read from a single sample in a study of T cells in Graves' hyperthyroidism and ophthalmopathy. TCRdb reprocessed the multiplex PCR reads with MiXCR, giving one entry per CDR3 protein. The profile shows about 400,000 distinct CDR3 sequences, roughly an eighth of them singletons. Material for sequencing was blood. These receptors all stem from a middle-aged man with Graves' ophthalmopathy. CDR3s include the opening cysteine and the closing phenylalanine or tryptophan. Fields, in order: J gene, D gene, clone size, V gene, CDR3 DNA, CDR3 protein. A D gene is named only where the DNA matches it firmly. Some rows have no size entry. The others give once, few or many, or a class for an expanded clone.

J: TRBJ2-1
D: TRBD2
size: many
V: TRBV12-3/TRBV12-4
DNA: TGTGCCAGCAGTTTCCCGATAGCGGGAGTCGACAATGAGCAGTTCTTC
CDR3: CASSFPIAGVDNEQFF

J: TRBJ2-1
D: TRBD2
size: many
V: TRBV3-1
DNA: TGTGCCAGCAGCCCAAGGACTAGCGGGAGTGATGAGCAGTTCTTC
CDR3: CASSPRTSGSDEQFF

J: TRBJ1-1
D: NA
size: NA
V: TRBV3-1
DNA: TGTGCCAGCAGCCCCTCCGACAGGCTCAACACTGAAGCTTTCTTT
CDR3: CASSPSDRLNTEAFF

J: TRBJ2-1
D: NA
size: NA
V: TRBV29-1
DNA: TGCAGCGTTGAATCTAGTGGTCCTGAGCAGTTCTTC
CDR3: CSVESSGPEQFF

J: TRBJ2-5
D: TRBD2
size: NA
V: TRBV7-9
DNA: TGTGCCAGCAGCGGCAGGACTAGCGGCCAAGAGACCCAGTACTTC
CDR3: CASSGRTSGQETQYF

J: TRBJ2-5
D: NA
size: many
V: TRBV2
DNA: TGTGCCAGCAGTGAATCTATAGGCAGCCAGACCCAGTACTTC
CDR3: CASSESIGSQTQYF

J: TRBJ1-3
D: NA
size: NA
V: TRBV7-9
DNA: TGTGCTACCCTCCTGGGGAGCTCTGGAAACACCATATATTTT
CDR3: CATLLGSSGNTIYF

J: TRBJ1-1
D: NA
size: many
V: TRBV12-3/TRBV12-4
DNA: TGTGCCAGCAGTTTCGGAGTGGGGCTTCCTACTGAAGCTTTCTTT
CDR3: CASSFGVGLPTEAFF

J: TRBJ2-2
D: NA
size: few
V: TRBV3-1
DNA: TGTGCCAGCAGCCCGTGGGCTAGCACCGGGGAGCTGTTTTTT
CDR3: CASSPWASTGELFF

J: TRBJ2-2
D: TRBD2
size: NA
V: TRBV28
DNA: TGTGCCAGCAGGGCTAGCGGGAGCGGGGAGCTGTTTTTT
CDR3: CASRASGSGELFF

J: TRBJ1-1
D: NA
size: many
V: TRBV24-1
DNA: TGTGCCACCAGTGACCCCAGGGTGAGTGCTGAAGCTTTCTTT
CDR3: CATSDPRVSAEAFF

J: TRBJ2-7
D: TRBD2
size: many
V: TRBV27
DNA: TGTGCCAGCAGTTTATTAGCTAGCGGCTACGAGCAGTACTTC
CDR3: CASSLLASGYEQYF

J: TRBJ2-3
D: NA
size: NA
V: TRBV12-3/TRBV12-4
DNA: TGTGCCAGCAGTTTTTCCCGGAGGGCAGATACGCAGTATTTT
CDR3: CASSFSRRADTQYF

J: TRBJ2-1
D: TRBD1
size: many
V: TRBV12-3/TRBV12-4
DNA: TGTGCCAGCAACCAAGCCGGGACAGGGGGTGAGCAGTTCTTC
CDR3: CASNQAGTGGEQFF

J: TRBJ2-3
D: NA
size: few
V: TRBV2
DNA: TGTGCCAGCAGTGACCCGACCATGAATACGCAGTATTTT
CDR3: CASSDPTMNTQYF

J: TRBJ1-5
D: NA
size: few
V: TRBV6-2/TRBV6-3
DNA: TGTGCCAGCAGTCGGGACCTATTTAGCAATCAGCCCCAGCATTTT
CDR3: CASSRDLFSNQPQHF

J: TRBJ2-7
D: NA
size: few
V: TRBV28
DNA: TGTGCCAGCAGTTTACGTGTAGTACGGTCCCCCGAGCAGTACTTC
CDR3: CASSLRVVRSPEQYF

J: TRBJ2-1
D: TRBD1
size: many
V: TRBV5-1
DNA: TGCGCCAGCAGCATACGACAGGGGTTAAACAATGAGCAGTTCTTC
CDR3: CASSIRQGLNNEQFF

J: TRBJ2-7
D: TRBD2
size: NA
V: TRBV30
DNA: TGTGCCTGGAAAAGACTAGCGGAGTCCTACGAGCAGTACTTC
CDR3: CAWKRLAESYEQYF

J: TRBJ1-3
D: NA
size: few
V: TRBV11-2
DNA: TGTGCCAGCAGCTTAAGTTTGGGGGGTTCTGGAAACACCATATATTTT
CDR3: CASSLSLGGSGNTIYF

J: TRBJ1-5
D: NA
size: few
V: TRBV6-2/TRBV6-3
DNA: TGTGCCACCCACGGCACTACGAGGGCTAGCAATCAGCCCCAGCATTTT
CDR3: CATHGTTRASNQPQHF

J: TRBJ2-7
D: NA
size: few
V: TRBV19
DNA: TGTGCCAGTAGTATACGAGATCTCCCGTACGAGCAGTACTTC
CDR3: CASSIRDLPYEQYF

J: TRBJ2-1
D: NA
size: few
V: TRBV27
DNA: TGTGCCAGCAGTTTATCGGGACCCGGGCACAATGAGCAGTTCTTC
CDR3: CASSLSGPGHNEQFF

J: TRBJ2-1
D: NA
size: few
V: TRBV18
DNA: TGTGCCAGCTCACCGCAAACTAGAAACAATGAGCAGTTCTTC
CDR3: CASSPQTRNNEQFF

J: TRBJ2-1
D: NA
size: many
V: TRBV20-1
DNA: TGCAGTGGTATAGGGGGAAGCTCCTACAATGAGCAGTTCTTC
CDR3: CSGIGGSSYNEQFF

J: TRBJ2-7
D: TRBD2
size: many
V: TRBV3-1
DNA: TGTGCCAGCAGCCTCCGGGACTATTCGGTCGAGCAGTACTTC
CDR3: CASSLRDYSVEQYF

J: TRBJ1-1
D: NA
size: many
V: TRBV6-1
DNA: TGTGCCAGCAGTGACCGGGGGAACACTGAAGCTTTCTTT
CDR3: CASSDRGNTEAFF

J: TRBJ2-5
D: TRBD1
size: many
V: TRBV29-1
DNA: TGCAGCGCTTCGACAGGGGGGGTGGAGTTCTACTTC
CDR3: CSASTGGVEFYF

J: TRBJ1-1
D: NA
size: many
V: TRBV28
DNA: TGTGCCAGCAGCGTGGGTGGTGGGCAGACCTATGAAGCTTTCTTT
CDR3: CASSVGGGQTYEAFF

J: TRBJ1-1
D: NA
size: few
V: TRBV7-3
DNA: TGTGCCAGCAGCTCGGGGGAGGGTAGCTCTGAAGCTTTCTTT
CDR3: CASSSGEGSSEAFF

J: TRBJ2-1
D: NA
size: many
V: TRBV11-1
DNA: TGTGCCAGCAGCTTACGGGTAACCATCCACAATGAGCAGTTCTTC
CDR3: CASSLRVTIHNEQFF

J: TRBJ2-1
D: TRBD2
size: many
V: TRBV11-3
DNA: TGTGCCAGCAGCTTAGATGCTAGCGGGAGGACGAGCTCCTACAATGAGCAGTTCTTC
CDR3: CASSLDASGRTSSYNEQFF

J: TRBJ1-6
D: NA
size: many
V: TRBV27
DNA: TGTGCCAGCAGTTTCGTTGAGAATTCACCCCTCCACTTT
CDR3: CASSFVENSPLHF

J: TRBJ2-3
D: NA
size: NA
V: TRBV5-1
DNA: TGCGCCAGCAGCTGGACGGGACGGAACACAGATACGCAGTATTTT
CDR3: CASSWTGRNTDTQYF

J: TRBJ1-2
D: TRBD1
size: few
V: TRBV6-4
DNA: TGTGCCAGCAGTGTAGGAGGGGGCAGCTATGGCTACACCTTC
CDR3: CASSVGGGSYGYTF

J: TRBJ2-3
D: NA
size: few
V: TRBV19
DNA: TGTGCCACAAGACCGGCGGCCACAGATACGCAGTATTTT
CDR3: CATRPAATDTQYF

J: TRBJ2-1
D: TRBD1
size: NA
V: TRBV10-3
DNA: TGTGCCATCAGTGACAGGGGGCGTACGAATGGGCAGTTCTTC
CDR3: CAISDRGRTNGQFF

J: TRBJ2-7
D: TRBD2
size: few
V: TRBV19
DNA: TGTGCCAGTAGTAAAGGACTAGCGGGAGTATCTGAGCAGTACTTC
CDR3: CASSKGLAGVSEQYF

J: TRBJ1-6
D: NA
size: many
V: TRBV3-1
DNA: TGTGCCAGCAGCCAAGCGAGTAATTCACCCCTCCACTTT
CDR3: CASSQASNSPLHF

J: TRBJ2-7
D: TRBD2
size: many
V: TRBV30
DNA: TGTGCCTGGAGCGGAACTGTCTGGGGGGAGGGCCCGTACGAGCAGTACTTC
CDR3: CAWSGTVWGEGPYEQYF

J: TRBJ2-3
D: NA
size: many
V: TRBV7-2
DNA: TGTGCCAGCAGCTTAGGGGCGACTAGAGATACGCAGTATTTT
CDR3: CASSLGATRDTQYF

J: TRBJ1-3
D: NA
size: many
V: TRBV12-3/TRBV12-4
DNA: TGTGCCAGCAGTCCACAAGACAGAATCTCTGGAAACACCATATATTTT
CDR3: CASSPQDRISGNTIYF

J: TRBJ2-1
D: TRBD2
size: many
V: TRBV20-1
DNA: TGCAGTGCTAGAGTGGGGCTAGCGGGAGGGAAAGGGTACAATGAGCAGTTCTTC
CDR3: CSARVGLAGGKGYNEQFF

J: TRBJ1-1
D: NA
size: few
V: TRBV19
DNA: TGTGCCAGTAGTATAGGCAGGGAGGGCACTGAAGCTTTCTTT
CDR3: CASSIGREGTEAFF

J: TRBJ1-2
D: NA
size: many
V: TRBV30
DNA: TGTGCCTGGAAGGGGTCTAACTATGGCTACACCTTC
CDR3: CAWKGSNYGYTF

J: TRBJ2-7
D: TRBD2
size: NA
V: TRBV4-1
DNA: TGCGCCAGCAGCCAAGGGCCACGACTAGCGGGCCGCGCCTACGAGCAGTACTTC
CDR3: CASSQGPRLAGRAYEQYF

J: TRBJ2-2
D: NA
size: many
V: TRBV30
DNA: TGTGCCTGGAGACAGCACACCGGGGAGCTGTTTTTT
CDR3: CAWRQHTGELFF

J: TRBJ2-4
D: NA
size: many
V: TRBV29-1
DNA: TGCAGCGCCACAGGGAGAATTCAGTACTTC
CDR3: CSATGRIQYF

J: TRBJ2-2
D: NA
size: many
V: TRBV30
DNA: TGTGCCTGGAGTACGTGGAGCTACACCGGGGAGCTGTTTTTT
CDR3: CAWSTWSYTGELFF

J: TRBJ2-5
D: TRBD2
size: NA
V: TRBV18
DNA: TGTGCCAGCAGTCCCGGGACTAGCGAACAAGAGACCCAGTACTTC
CDR3: CASSPGTSEQETQYF

J: TRBJ1-6
D: NA
size: few
V: TRBV5-4
DNA: TGTGCCAGCAGCTACGGATCCTCGGGAAATTCACCCCTCCACTTT
CDR3: CASSYGSSGNSPLHF

J: TRBJ2-5
D: NA
size: many
V: TRBV20-1
DNA: TGCAGTGCGATAAAAGGGACACACCAAGAGACCCAGTACTTC
CDR3: CSAIKGTHQETQYF

J: TRBJ2-1
D: NA
size: NA
V: TRBV7-3
DNA: TGTGCCAGCAGCATCGGAGCGGGCTCCTACAATGAGCAGTTCTTC
CDR3: CASSIGAGSYNEQFF

J: TRBJ1-5
D: TRBD1
size: many
V: TRBV3-1
DNA: TGTGCCAGCAGAATGACAGGGGGCGCGCCCCAGCATTTT
CDR3: CASRMTGGAPQHF

J: TRBJ2-3
D: NA
size: NA
V: TRBV28
DNA: TGTGCCAGCAGTTTACCCGCGGAAGCCACAGATACGCAGTATTTT
CDR3: CASSLPAEATDTQYF